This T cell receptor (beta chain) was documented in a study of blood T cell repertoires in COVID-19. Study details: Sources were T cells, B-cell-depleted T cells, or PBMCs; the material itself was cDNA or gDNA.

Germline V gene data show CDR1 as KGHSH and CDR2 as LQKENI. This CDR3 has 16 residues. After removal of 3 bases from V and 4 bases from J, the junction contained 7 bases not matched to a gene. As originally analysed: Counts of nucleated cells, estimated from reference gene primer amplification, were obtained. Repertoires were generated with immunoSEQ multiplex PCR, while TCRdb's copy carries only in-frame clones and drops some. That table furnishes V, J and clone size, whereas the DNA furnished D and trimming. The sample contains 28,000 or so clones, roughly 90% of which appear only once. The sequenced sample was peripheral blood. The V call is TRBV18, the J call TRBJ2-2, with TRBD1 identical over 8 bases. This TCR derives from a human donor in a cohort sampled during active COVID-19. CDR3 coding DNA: TGTGCCAGCTCACCCCCCGGACAGGGCGGCACCGGGGAGCTGTTTTTT. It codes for CASSPPGQGGTGELFF. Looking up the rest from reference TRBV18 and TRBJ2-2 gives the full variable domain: NAGVMQNPRHLVRRRGQEARLRCSPMKGHSHVYWYRQLPEEGLKFMVYLQKENIIDESGMPKERFSAEFPKEGPSILRIQQVVRGDSAAYFCASSPPGQGGTGELFFGEGSRLTVL.